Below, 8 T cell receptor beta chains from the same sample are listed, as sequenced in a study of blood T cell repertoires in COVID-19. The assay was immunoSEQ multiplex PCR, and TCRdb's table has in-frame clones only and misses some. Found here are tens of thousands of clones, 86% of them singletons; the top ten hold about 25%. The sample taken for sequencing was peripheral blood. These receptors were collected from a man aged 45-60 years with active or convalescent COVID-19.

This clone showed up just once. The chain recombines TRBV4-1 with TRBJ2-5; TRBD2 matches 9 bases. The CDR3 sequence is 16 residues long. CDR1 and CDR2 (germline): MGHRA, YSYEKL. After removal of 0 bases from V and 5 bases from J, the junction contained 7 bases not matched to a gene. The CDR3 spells CASSQDPAGGRETQYF. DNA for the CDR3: TGCGCCAGCAGCCAAGATCCCGCGGGAGGGAGGGAGACCCAGTACTTC.

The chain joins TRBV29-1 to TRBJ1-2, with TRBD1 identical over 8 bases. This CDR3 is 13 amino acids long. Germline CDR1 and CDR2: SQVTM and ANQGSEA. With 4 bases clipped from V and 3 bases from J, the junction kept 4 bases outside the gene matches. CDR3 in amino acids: CSVGQGRDYGYTF. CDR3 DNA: TGCAGCGTTGGACAGGGGCGGGACTATGGCTACACCTTC. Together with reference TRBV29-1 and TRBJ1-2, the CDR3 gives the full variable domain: SAVISQKPSRDICQRGTSLTIQCQVDSQVTMMFWYRQQPGQSLTLIATANQGSEATYESGFVIDKFPISRPNLTFSTLTVSNMSPEDSSIYLCSVGQGRDYGYTFGSGTRLTVV.

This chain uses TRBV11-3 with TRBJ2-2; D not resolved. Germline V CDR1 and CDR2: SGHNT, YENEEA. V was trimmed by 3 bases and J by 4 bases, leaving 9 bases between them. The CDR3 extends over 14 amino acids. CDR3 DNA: TGTGCCAGCAGCTTTGGAGTTGGCACCGGGGAGCTGTTTTTT. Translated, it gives CASSFGVGTGELFF.

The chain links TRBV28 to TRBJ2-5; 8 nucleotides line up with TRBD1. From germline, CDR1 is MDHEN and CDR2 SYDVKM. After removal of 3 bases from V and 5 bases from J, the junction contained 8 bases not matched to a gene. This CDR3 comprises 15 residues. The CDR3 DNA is TGTGCCAGCAGTTTCGGTGGGACAGGCATGGAGACCCAGTACTTC. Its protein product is CASSFGGTGMETQYF.

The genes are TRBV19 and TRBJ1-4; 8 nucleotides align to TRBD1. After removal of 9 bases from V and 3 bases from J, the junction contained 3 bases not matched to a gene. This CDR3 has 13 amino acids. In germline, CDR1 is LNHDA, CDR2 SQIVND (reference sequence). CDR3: CASMDRANEKLFF. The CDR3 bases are TGTGCCAGCATGGACAGGGCTAATGAAAAACTGTTTTTT.

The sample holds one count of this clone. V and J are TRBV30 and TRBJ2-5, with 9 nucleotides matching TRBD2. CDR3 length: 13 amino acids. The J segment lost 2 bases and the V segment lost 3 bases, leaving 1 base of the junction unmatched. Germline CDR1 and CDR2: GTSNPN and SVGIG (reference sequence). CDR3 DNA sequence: TGTGCCTGGAGGGGACTAGCTCAAGAGACCCAGTACTTC. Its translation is CAWRGLAQETQYF.

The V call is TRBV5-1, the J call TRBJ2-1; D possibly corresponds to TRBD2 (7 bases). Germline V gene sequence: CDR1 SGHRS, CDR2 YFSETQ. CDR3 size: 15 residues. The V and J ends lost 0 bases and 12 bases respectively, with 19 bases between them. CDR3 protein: CASSLGAGEGMLQFF. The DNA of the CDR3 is TGCGCCAGCAGCTTGGGGGCAGGGGAGGGCATGTTGCAGTTCTTC.

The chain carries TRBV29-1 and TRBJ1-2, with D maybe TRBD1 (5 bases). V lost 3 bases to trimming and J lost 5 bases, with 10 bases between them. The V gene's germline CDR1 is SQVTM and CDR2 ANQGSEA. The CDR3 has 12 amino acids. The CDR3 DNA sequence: TGCAGCGTTGATTTAACAGGATATGGCTACACCTTC. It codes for CSVDLTGYGYTF.